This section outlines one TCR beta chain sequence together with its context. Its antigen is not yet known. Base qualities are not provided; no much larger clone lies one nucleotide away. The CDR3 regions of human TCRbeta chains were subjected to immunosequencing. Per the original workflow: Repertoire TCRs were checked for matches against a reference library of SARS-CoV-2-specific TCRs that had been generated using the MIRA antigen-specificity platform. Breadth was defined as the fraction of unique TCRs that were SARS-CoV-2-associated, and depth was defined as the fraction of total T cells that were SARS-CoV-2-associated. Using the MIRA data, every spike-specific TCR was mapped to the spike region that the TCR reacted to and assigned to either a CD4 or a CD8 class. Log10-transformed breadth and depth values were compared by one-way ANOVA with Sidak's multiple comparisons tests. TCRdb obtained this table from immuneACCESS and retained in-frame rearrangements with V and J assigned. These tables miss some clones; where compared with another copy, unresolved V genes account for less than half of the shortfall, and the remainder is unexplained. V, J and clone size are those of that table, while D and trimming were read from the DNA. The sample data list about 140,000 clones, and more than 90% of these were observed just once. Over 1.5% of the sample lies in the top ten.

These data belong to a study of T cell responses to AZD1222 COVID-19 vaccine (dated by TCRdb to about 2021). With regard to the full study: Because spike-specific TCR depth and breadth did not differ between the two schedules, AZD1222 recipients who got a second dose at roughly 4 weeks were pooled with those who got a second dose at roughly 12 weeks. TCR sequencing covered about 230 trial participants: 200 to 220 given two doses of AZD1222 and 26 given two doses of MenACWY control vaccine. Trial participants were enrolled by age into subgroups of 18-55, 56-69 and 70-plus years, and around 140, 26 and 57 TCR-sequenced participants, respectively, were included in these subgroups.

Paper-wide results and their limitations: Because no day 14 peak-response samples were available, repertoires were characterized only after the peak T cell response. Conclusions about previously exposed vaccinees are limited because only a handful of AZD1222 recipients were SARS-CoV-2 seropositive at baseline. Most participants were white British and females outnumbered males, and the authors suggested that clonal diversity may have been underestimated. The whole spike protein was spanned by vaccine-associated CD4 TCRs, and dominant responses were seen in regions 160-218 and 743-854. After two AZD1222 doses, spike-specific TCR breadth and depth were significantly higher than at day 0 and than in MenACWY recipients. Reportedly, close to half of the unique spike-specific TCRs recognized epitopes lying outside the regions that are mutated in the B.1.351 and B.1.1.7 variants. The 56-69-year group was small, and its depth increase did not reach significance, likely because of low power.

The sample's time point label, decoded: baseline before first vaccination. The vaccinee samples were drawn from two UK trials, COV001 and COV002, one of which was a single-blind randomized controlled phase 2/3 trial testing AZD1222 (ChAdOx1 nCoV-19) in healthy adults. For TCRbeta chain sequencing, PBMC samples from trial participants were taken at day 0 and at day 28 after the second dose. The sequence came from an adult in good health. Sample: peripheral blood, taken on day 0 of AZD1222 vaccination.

The CDR3 corresponds to CASSLDREGETQYF. The sequence in DNA is TGTGCCAGCAGCTTGGACCGTGAAGGAGAGACCCAGTACTTC. This sequence uses TRBV5-6 and TRBJ2-5; the D gene remains uncertain. From the cysteine through the phenylalanine, the CDR3 covers 14 amino acids. Of the read, only the CDR3 DNA is kept; its 42 bases are in frame from base 1. V is cut by 0 bases and J by 4 bases, and the space between the germline ends is 10 bases. The germline V gene yields SGHDT for CDR1 and YYEEEE for CDR2. Reference TRBV5-6 and TRBJ2-5 genes cover what lies past the CDR3, so the full variable domain is DAGVTQSPTHLIKTRGQQVTLRCSPKSGHDTVSWYQQALGQGPQFIFQYYEEEERQRGNFPDRFSGHQFPNYSSELNVNALLLGDSALYLCASSLDREGETQYFGPGTRLLVL.